The clone carrying this T cell receptor (beta chain) has a single count. The authors' processing: Reference gene primer amplification in the assay estimated nucleated cell counts. The assay was immunoSEQ multiplex PCR, and TCRdb's table has in-frame clones only and misses some. That table furnishes V, J and clone size, whereas the DNA furnished D and trimming. The table lists over 150,000 clones, around 84% of them singletons. The data were taken from a study of blood T cell repertoires in COVID-19. The CDR3 consists of 20 residues. CDR1 is LGHDT and CDR2 is YNNKEL in the germline V gene (reference sequence). V dropped 1 base and J dropped 8; count of bases not matched to a gene: 22.

The chain employs TRBV3-1 (or the pseudogene TRBV3-2) and TRBJ2-1, with TRBD2 matching 8 bases. Sequencing was carried out using peripheral blood. The receptor comes from a human donor in a cohort sampled during active COVID-19. The CDR3 DNA reads as TGTGCCAGCAGCCAAGCTAGGGGGGGGGCCTGGGGACTAGTTTTAGATGAGCAGTTCTTC. It encodes CASSQARGGAWGLVLDEQFF.